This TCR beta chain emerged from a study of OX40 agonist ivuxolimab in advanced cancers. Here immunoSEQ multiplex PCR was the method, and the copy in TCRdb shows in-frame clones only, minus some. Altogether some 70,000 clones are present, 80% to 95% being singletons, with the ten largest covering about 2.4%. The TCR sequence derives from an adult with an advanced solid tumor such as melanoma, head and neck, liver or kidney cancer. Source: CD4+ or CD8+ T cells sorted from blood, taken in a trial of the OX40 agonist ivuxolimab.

This CDR3 reads CASSFGRNTGELFF. CDR3 DNA: TGTGCCAGCAGCTTTGGGAGGAACACCGGGGAGCTGTTTTTT. The chain joins TRBV7-2 to TRBJ2-2; TRBD2 might be the D (5 bases). V dropped 3 bases and J dropped 1 base, with 6 bases sitting between them. CDR1 and CDR2 from the germline V gene are SGHTA and FQGNSA. The CDR3 covers 14 residues. Drawing the rest from reference TRBV7-2 and TRBJ2-2, the complete variable domain is GAGVSQSPSNKVTEKGKDVELRCDPISGHTALYWYRQSLGQGLEFLIYFQGNSAPDKSGLPSDRFSAERTGGSVSTLTIQRTQQEDSAVYLCASSFGRNTGELFFGEGSRLTVL.